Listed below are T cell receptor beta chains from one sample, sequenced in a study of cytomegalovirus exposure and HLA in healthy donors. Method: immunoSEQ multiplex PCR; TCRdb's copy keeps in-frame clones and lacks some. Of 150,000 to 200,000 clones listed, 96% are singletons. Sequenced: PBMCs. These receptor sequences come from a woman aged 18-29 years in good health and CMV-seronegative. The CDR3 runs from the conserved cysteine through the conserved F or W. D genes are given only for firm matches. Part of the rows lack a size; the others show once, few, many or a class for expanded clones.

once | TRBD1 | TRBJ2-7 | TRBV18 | TGTGCCAGCTCACCGACGGGACAGTCCTACGAGCAGTACTTC | CASSPTGQSYEQYF
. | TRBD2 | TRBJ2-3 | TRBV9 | TGTGCCAGCAGTCTAGGACTAGCGGGGGGGAGTGTAACAGATACGCAGTATTTT | CASSLGLAGGSVTDTQYF
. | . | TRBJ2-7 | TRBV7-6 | TGTGCCAGCAGCTTAGGGGCAGAGCAGTACTTC | CASSLGAEQYF
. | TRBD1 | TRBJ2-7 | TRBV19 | TGTGCCAGTAGCCGGCAGGGGGCCTACGAGCAGTACTTC | CASSRQGAYEQYF
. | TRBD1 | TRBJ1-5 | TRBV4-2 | TGTGCCAGCAGCCAAGAAGGACAGGGTTATAGCAATCAGCCCCAGCATTTT | CASSQEGQGYSNQPQHF
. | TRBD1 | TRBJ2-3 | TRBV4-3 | TGCGCCAGCAGCGCTAACAGGGGCTCGGAAATTGGCACAGATACGCAGTATTTT | CASSANRGSEIGTDTQYF
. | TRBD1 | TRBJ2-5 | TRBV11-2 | TGTGCCAGCAGCTTAGGACAGGGGAGTCGACAAGAGACCCAGTACTTC | CASSLGQGSRQETQYF
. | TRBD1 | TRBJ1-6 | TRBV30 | TGTGCCTGGACTGGGACAGGGAATTCACCCCTCCACTTT | CAWTGTGNSPLHF
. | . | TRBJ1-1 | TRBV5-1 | TGCGCCAGCAGCACAACAGAGAACACTGAAGCTTTCTTT | CASSTTENTEAFF
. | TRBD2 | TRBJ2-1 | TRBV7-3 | TGTGCCAGCAGCTCGTCAGCGGGGACCTCCTACAATGAGCAGTTCTTC | CASSSSAGTSYNEQFF
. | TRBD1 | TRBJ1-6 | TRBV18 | TGTGCCAGCTCCCCTATGACAGGGGTTAATTCACCCCTCCACTTT | CASSPMTGVNSPLHF
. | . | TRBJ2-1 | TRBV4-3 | TGCGCCAGCAGCCAATCTACTAGGACCCATGAGCAGTTCTTC | CASSQSTRTHEQFF
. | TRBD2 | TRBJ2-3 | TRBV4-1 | TGCGCCAGCAGCCAGAGGTCCGAATCAACTAGCGGGGTCCACCAGTATTTT | CASSQRSESTSGVHQYF
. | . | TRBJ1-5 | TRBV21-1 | TGTGCCAGCAGCAAAGAGGGCGAACGAGGGGGCAAACAGCCCCAGCATTTT | CASSKEGERGGKQPQHF
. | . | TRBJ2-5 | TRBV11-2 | TGTGCCAGCAGCTCCGCACAGGGAGAGGAGACCCAGTACTTC | CASSSAQGEETQYF
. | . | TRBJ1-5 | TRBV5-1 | TGCGCCAGCAGCTTGCCAGGGCCCAATCAGCCCCAGCATTTT | CASSLPGPNQPQHF
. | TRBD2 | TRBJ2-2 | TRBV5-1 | TGCGCCAGCAGCTTCTTGACTAGCGGGGGAGGAAACACCGGGGAGCTGTTTTTT | CASSFLTSGGGNTGELFF
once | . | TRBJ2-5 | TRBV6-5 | TGTGCCAGCAGTTACTCGAGGACGGGGGAGACCCAGTACTTC | CASSYSRTGETQYF
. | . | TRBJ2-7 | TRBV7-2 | TGTGCCAGCAGTCAGAACGGGGGGCCCTACGAGCAGTACTTC | CASSQNGGPYEQYF
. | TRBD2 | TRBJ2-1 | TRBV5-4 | TGTGCCAAGTCGACCCGGGGGGAGAATTATGAGCAGTTCTTC | CAKSTRGENYEQFF
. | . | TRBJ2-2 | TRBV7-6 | TGTGCCAGCAGCTTAGCCCCCGCGAACACCGGGGAGCTGTTTTTT | CASSLAPANTGELFF
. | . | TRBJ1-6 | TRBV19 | TGTGCCAGTAGTATTATGACAGGCTCCATGTATGATTCACCCCTCCACTTT | CASSIMTGSMYDSPLHF
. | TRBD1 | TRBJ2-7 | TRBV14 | TGTGCCAGCAGCCCTGGACAGGGAGGCGAGCAGTACTTC | CASSPGQGGEQYF
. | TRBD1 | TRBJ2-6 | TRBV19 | TGTGCCAGGAGTATAGGACAGGACTTTTCTGGGGCCAACGTCCTGACTTTC | CARSIGQDFSGANVLTF
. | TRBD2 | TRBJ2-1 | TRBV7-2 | TGTGCCAGCAGCTTATTTCGTGGCGGGGGGAACAATGAGCAGTTCTTC | CASSLFRGGGNNEQFF
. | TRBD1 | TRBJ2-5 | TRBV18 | TGTGCCAGCTCAGATTACAGGGGGACCCAGTACTTC | CASSDYRGTQYF
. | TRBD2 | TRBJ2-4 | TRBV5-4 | TGTGCCAGCAGCCTCTCTGGCGGGGGAGCCAAAAACATTCAGTACTTC | CASSLSGGGAKNIQYF
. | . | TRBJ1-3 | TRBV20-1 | TGCAGTGCCTCGGAGACAAACACCATATATTTT | CSASETNTIYF
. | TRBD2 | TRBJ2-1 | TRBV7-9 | TGTGCCAGCAGCGCCGGGACTAGCGGGGGTCTATCCTACAATGAGCAGTTCTTC | CASSAGTSGGLSYNEQFF
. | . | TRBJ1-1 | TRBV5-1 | TGCGCCAGCAGCTTGGACGGGACAAGGGACGATAGGAGTCGGGCTTTCTTT | CASSLDGTRDDRSRAFF
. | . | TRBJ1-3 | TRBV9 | TGTGCCAGCAGCGGACAGTCGGGTGGAAACACCATATATTTT | CASSGQSGGNTIYF
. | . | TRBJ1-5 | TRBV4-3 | TGCGCCAGCAGCCAAGACGGAGGGGAAGGTCAGCCCCAGCATTTT | CASSQDGGEGQPQHF
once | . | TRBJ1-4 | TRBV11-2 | TGTGCCAGCAGCTTTGGAGCAACTAATGAAAAACTGTTTTTT | CASSFGATNEKLFF
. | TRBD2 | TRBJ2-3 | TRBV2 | TGTGCCAGCAGTTCCGGGACTAGCGGGGGACTTAGCACAGATACGCAGTATTTT | CASSSGTSGGLSTDTQYF
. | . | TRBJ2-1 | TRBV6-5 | TGTGCCAGCAGTTACCCAACTCGGGGCGGGGATGAGCAGTTCTTC | CASSYPTRGGDEQFF
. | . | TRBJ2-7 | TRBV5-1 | TGCGCCAGCAGCTTAACAGGCCAAGGCAGATACGAGCAGTACTTC | CASSLTGQGRYEQYF
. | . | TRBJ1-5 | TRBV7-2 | TGTGCCAGCAGCTTAGCAGGGGGAGGCAATCAGCCCCAGCATTTT | CASSLAGGGNQPQHF
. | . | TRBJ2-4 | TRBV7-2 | TGTGCCAGCAGCTTAGGAGGGTATTGGAACATTCAGTACTTC | CASSLGGYWNIQYF
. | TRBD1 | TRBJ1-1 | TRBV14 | TGTGCCAGCAGCCAGCTCGGACAGGGGGAAACTGAAGCTTTCTTT | CASSQLGQGETEAFF
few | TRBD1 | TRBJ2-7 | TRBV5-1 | TGCGCCAGCAGCTCCGGGACAGGGGCCTACGAGCAGTACTTC | CASSSGTGAYEQYF
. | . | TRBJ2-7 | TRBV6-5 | TGTGCCAGCGGGGTTACGGGGGTCTCCTACGAGCAGTACTTC | CASGVTGVSYEQYF
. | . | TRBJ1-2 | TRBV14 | TGTGCCAGCAGCCAAGCAAGGGGCTATGGCTACACCTTC | CASSQARGYGYTF
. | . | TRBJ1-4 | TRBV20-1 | TGCAGTGCCTTAAATGAAAAACTGTTTTTT | CSALNEKLFF
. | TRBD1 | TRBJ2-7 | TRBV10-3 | TGTGCCATCAGTCCCTCCTTAGGGACAGGGGGCTACGAGCAGTACTTC | CAISPSLGTGGYEQYF
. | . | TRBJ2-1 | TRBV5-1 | TGCGCCAGCAGCTTAGTTGGTCAGGGTAAAAATGAGCAGTTCTTC | CASSLVGQGKNEQFF
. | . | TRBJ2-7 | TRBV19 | TGTGCCAGTAGTTTGTTGGTGGGACAAACCTACGAGCAGTACTTC | CASSLLVGQTYEQYF
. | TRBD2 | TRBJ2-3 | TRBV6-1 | TGTGCCAGCAGTGAATGGGTGATTCGGGGGGGTCCTAGCACAGATACGCAGTATTTT | CASSEWVIRGGPSTDTQYF
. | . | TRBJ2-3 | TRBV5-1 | TGCGCCAGCAGCTTGGTCTCCAGTAGCACAGATACGCAGTATTTT | CASSLVSSSTDTQYF
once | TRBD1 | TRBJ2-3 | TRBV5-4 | TGTGCCAGCAGCTCCGGCAGGGGGTCAGATACGCAGTATTTT | CASSSGRGSDTQYF
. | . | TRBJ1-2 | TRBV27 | TGTGCCAGCAGTTTTAGCGGGTCTAATGGCTACACCTTC | CASSFSGSNGYTF
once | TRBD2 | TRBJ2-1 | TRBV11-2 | TGTGCCAGCAGCCCGCCCGGGACTAGTCCCTCCAATGAGCAGTTCTTC | CASSPPGTSPSNEQFF
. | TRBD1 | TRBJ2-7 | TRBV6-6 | TGTGCCAGCAGTCCACCCGGGAACAGGGGGTTCGAGTACTTC | CASSPPGNRGFEYF
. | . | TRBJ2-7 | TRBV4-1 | TGCGCCAGCAGCCAAGCGGGGGGCGACGAGCAGTACTTC | CASSQAGGDEQYF
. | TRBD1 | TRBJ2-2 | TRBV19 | TGTGCCAGTAGTATACAGGGGGCTCGGACCGGGGAGCTGTTTTTT | CASSIQGARTGELFF
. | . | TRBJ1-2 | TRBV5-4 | TGTGCCAGCAGCTTGGGCAGCGCCACTAACTATGGCTACACCTTC | CASSLGSATNYGYTF
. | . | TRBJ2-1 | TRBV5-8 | TGTGCCAGCAGCTCGTCCTTGTCCTACAATGAGCAGTTCTTC | CASSSSLSYNEQFF
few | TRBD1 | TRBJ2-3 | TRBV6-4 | TGTGCCAGCAGTGGGACAGGGGGCACAGATACGCAGTATTTT | CASSGTGGTDTQYF